These T cell receptor beta chains were read from a single sample in a study of T-cell reconstitution after alpha-beta-depleted transplantation in children. TCRdb analysed the PCR reads with MiXCR anew, one entry per CDR3 protein. The repertoire holds 300,000 or so distinct CDR3 sequences, 9.9% seen once, with roughly 9.1% in the top ten. Sequenced material: PBMCs from the stem cell graft donor, taken from the stem cell graft. Every receptor here comes from a human donor who donated a stem cell graft to a child with SCID. CDR3s include the opening cysteine and the closing phenylalanine or tryptophan. A D gene is named only where the DNA matches it firmly. The size field is filled for only some rows; it gives once, few, many or a size class.

V	J	D	size	CDR3	DNA
TRBV12-3/TRBV12-4	TRBJ2-5	-	few	CASSLNGETQYF	TGTGCCAGCAGTTTAAATGGAGAGACCCAGTACTTC
TRBV20-1	TRBJ1-6	-	few	CSASSAVNSPLHF	TGCAGTGCTAGCTCCGCTGTTAATTCACCCCTCCACTTT
TRBV12-3/TRBV12-4	TRBJ1-5	TRBD1	-	CASSFGQGVLLGNQPQHF	TGTGCCAGCAGTTTCGGACAGGGGGTCTTACTGGGCAATCAGCCCCAGCATTTT
TRBV5-6	TRBJ2-7	TRBD1	-	CAGGTGSYEQYF	TGTGCCGGCGGGACAGGGTCCTACGAGCAGTACTTC
TRBV7-9	TRBJ2-7	TRBD1	-	CASSGGTGYYEQYF	TGTGCCAGCAGCGGGGGGACAGGTTACTACGAGCAGTACTTC
TRBV2	TRBJ2-1	-	-	CASSEAIGIEQFF	TGTGCCAGCAGTGAAGCGATCGGGATTGAACAGTTCTTC
TRBV2	TRBJ1-5	-	-	CASSGKPWESNQPQHF	TGTGCCAGCAGTGGAAAACCTTGGGAGAGCAATCAGCCCCAGCATTTT
TRBV6-1	TRBJ2-3	-	few	CASRYNRDTQYF	TGTGCCAGCAGATACAACCGGGATACGCAGTATTTT
TRBV20-1	TRBJ1-2	-	many	CSAKGDGYTF	TGCAGTGCTAAAGGGGATGGCTACACCTTC
TRBV20-1	TRBJ2-7	TRBD1	few	CSARTGTGGSYEQYF	TGCAGTGCTAGAACCGGGACAGGGGGCTCCTACGAGCAGTACTTC
TRBV15	TRBJ1-4	-	-	CATSRVVWEQGLFF	TGTGCCACCAGCAGAGTGGTTTGGGAGCAAGGACTGTTTTTT
TRBV20-1	TRBJ2-5	TRBD2	-	CSAGEGRGKETQYF	TGCAGTGCAGGGGAGGGGAGGGGAAAAGAGACCCAGTACTTC
TRBV20-1	TRBJ1-5	-	few	CSARGSNQPQHF	TGCAGTGCTAGAGGGAGCAATCAGCCCCAGCATTTT
TRBV11-2	TRBJ1-4	TRBD1	once	CASSWTGVETNEKLFF	TGTGCCAGCAGCTGGACAGGGGTGGAAACTAATGAAAAACTGTTTTTT
TRBV20-1	TRBJ2-3	TRBD2	few	CSAHLAGGGTTDTQYF	TGCAGTGCTCATCTCGCGGGGGGAGGGACCACAGATACGCAGTATTTT
TRBV20-1	TRBJ2-1	TRBD2	-	CSARWVSGGFYNEQFF	TGCAGTGCTAGATGGGTCAGCGGGGGGTTTTACAATGAGCAGTTCTTC
TRBV9	TRBJ1-2	TRBD1	many	CASSVEQGMNYGYTF	TGTGCCAGCAGCGTAGAACAGGGGATGAACTATGGCTACACCTTC
TRBV5-1	TRBJ2-2	TRBD2	-	CASSPGLAGGTGELFF	TGCGCCAGCAGCCCAGGACTAGCGGGGGGGACCGGGGAGCTGTTTTTT
TRBV3-1	TRBJ1-5	-	many	CASSRDGYSNQPQHF	TGTGCCAGCAGCAGGGACGGTTATAGCAATCAGCCCCAGCATTTT
TRBV5-1	TRBJ1-4	-	few	CASKVGWDNEKLFF	TGCGCCAGCAAGGTCGGGTGGGATAATGAAAAACTGTTTTTT
TRBV6-5	TRBJ2-5	TRBD2	-	CASSRAGGLEETQYF	TGTGCCAGCAGCCGAGCGGGGGGGCTGGAGGAGACCCAGTACTTC
TRBV2	TRBJ1-2	-	many	CASRGTGQTYGYTF	TGTGCCAGCAGGGGCACCGGACAGACATATGGCTACACCTTC
TRBV10-1	TRBJ1-1	-	-	CVSSEGVTEAFF	TGCGTCAGCAGTGAGGGGGTTACTGAAGCTTTCTTT
TRBV9	TRBJ1-5	-	-	CASSVEGGNQPQHF	TGTGCCAGCAGCGTAGAGGGAGGGAATCAGCCCCAGCATTTT
TRBV10-3	TRBJ1-5	-	few	CAISESMVEVNQPQHF	TGTGCCATCAGTGAGTCTATGGTGGAGGTCAATCAGCCCCAGCATTTT
TRBV5-1	TRBJ2-1	-	many	CASSPLFEGGYNEQFF	TGCGCCAGCAGCCCCCTGTTTGAGGGGGGTTACAATGAGCAGTTCTTC
TRBV20-1	TRBJ1-2	-	many	CSATPNHYGYTF	TGCAGTGCTACTCCGAATCACTATGGCTACACCTTC
TRBV9	TRBJ2-3	-	few	CASSVDLRQGELWQYF	TGTGCCAGCAGCGTAGATCTGAGGCAGGGAGAACTTTGGCAGTATTTT
TRBV9	TRBJ2-3	TRBD2	many	CASSTVGGGLTDTQYF	TGTGCCAGCAGCACAGTGGGGGGGGGACTCACAGATACGCAGTATTTT
TRBV12-3/TRBV12-4	TRBJ1-2	-	-	CASSPMPSYGYTF	TGTGCCAGCAGCCCAATGCCCAGCTATGGCTACACCTTC
TRBV5-5	TRBJ1-1	-	-	CASSWSGDGTEAFF	TGTGCCAGCAGCTGGTCGGGGGACGGCACTGAAGCTTTCTTT
TRBV3-1	TRBJ2-5	-	few	CASSQERARVGNPQQTQYF	TGTGCCAGCAGCCAAGAGAGGGCAAGGGTGGGGAACCCTCAACAGACCCAGTACTTC
TRBV12-3/TRBV12-4	TRBJ2-7	TRBD1	-	CASTGTGAYEQYF	TGTGCCAGCACTGGGACAGGGGCCTACGAGCAGTACTTC
TRBV10-2	TRBJ1-6	-	few	CASSASRDLNSPLHF	TGCGCCAGCAGCGCCTCTCGAGACCTAAATTCACCCCTCCACTTT
TRBV18	TRBJ2-2	-	-	CASSPKGPNTGELFF	TGTGCCAGCTCACCTAAAGGGCCGAACACCGGGGAGCTGTTTTTT
TRBV5-1	TRBJ2-3	TRBD2	few	CASSFSRGLARTDTQYF	TGCGCCAGCAGCTTCTCTCGAGGACTAGCGCGCACAGATACGCAGTATTTT
TRBV3-1	TRBJ2-3	-	-	CASSQARTVPHF	TGTGCCAGCAGCCAAGCCCGGACAGTGCCTCATTTT
TRBV18	TRBJ2-7	-	few	CASSPPGQTWYEQYF	TGTGCCAGCTCACCACCGGGACAAACTTGGTACGAGCAGTACTTC
TRBV5-1	TRBJ2-3	-	-	CASSLRAGQTTSSTDTQYF	TGCGCCAGCAGCTTGCGGGCGGGACAAACTACGTCTAGCACAGATACGCAGTATTTT
TRBV18	TRBJ2-3	-	few	CASSPGLSDTQYF	TGTGCCAGCTCACCAGGTTTGTCAGATACGCAGTATTTT
TRBV20-1	TRBJ2-1	-	many	CSARDHRALYNEQFF	TGCAGTGCTAGAGACCACAGGGCACTATACAATGAGCAGTTCTTC
TRBV5-1	TRBJ2-4	-	-	CASSQHRESKNIQYF	TGCGCCAGCAGCCAACACAGGGAAAGCAAAAACATTCAGTACTTC
TRBV27	TRBJ1-6	-	-	CASSLRGGYNSPLHF	TGTGCCAGCAGTTTAAGGGGGGGCTATAATTCACCCCTCCACTTT
TRBV5-6	TRBJ1-2	-	-	CASSFGGYYGYTF	TGTGCCAGCAGCTTTGGGGGTTACTATGGCTACACCTTC
TRBV10-3	TRBJ2-5	TRBD1	-	CAISGEAGGSVQETQYF	TGTGCCATCAGTGGAGAGGCAGGGGGCTCTGTCCAAGAGACCCAGTACTTC
TRBV29-1	TRBJ1-3	-	many	CSVDTGNTIYF	TGCAGCGTTGATACCGGAAACACCATATATTTT
TRBV6-2/TRBV6-3	TRBJ2-2	-	few	CASSLGQHIAGELFF	TGTGCCAGCAGCCTCGGACAGCATATAGCCGGGGAGCTGTTTTTT
TRBV4-1	TRBJ2-3	TRBD2	few	CASSQVLAGGTDTQYF	TGCGCCAGCAGCCAAGTCCTAGCGGGGGGCACAGATACGCAGTATTTT
TRBV15	TRBJ2-3	TRBD2	-	CATSRDSGGDTQYF	TGTGCCACCAGCAGAGATAGCGGGGGGGATACGCAGTATTTT
TRBV10-3	TRBJ2-7	TRBD2	many	CAISESSGGSSSEQYF	TGTGCCATCAGTGAGTCCTCCGGGGGGTCCTCGTCCGAGCAGTACTTC
TRBV6-1	TRBJ2-7	-	-	CASKDRSSYEQYF	TGTGCCAGCAAAGACAGGAGCTCCTACGAGCAGTACTTC
TRBV5-1	TRBJ2-3	TRBD2	-	CASSLGAAGASTDTQYF	TGCGCCAGCAGCTTGGGTGCAGCGGGGGCAAGCACAGATACGCAGTATTTT
TRBV20-1	TRBJ1-1	TRBD1	many	CSARDRINTEAFF	TGCAGTGCCAGGGACAGAATTAACACTGAAGCTTTCTTT
TRBV10-3	TRBJ1-1	-	many	CAISEGFGTEAFF	TGTGCCATCAGTGAGGGTTTCGGCACTGAAGCTTTCTTT
TRBV5-1	TRBJ1-1	-	-	CASSGGSIPEAFF	TGCGCCAGCAGCGGCGGTAGTATCCCTGAAGCTTTCTTT
TRBV11-3	TRBJ2-5	TRBD2	-	CASSLWEGETQYF	TGTGCCAGCAGCTTATGGGAGGGGGAGACCCAGTACTTC
TRBV20-1	TRBJ2-3	TRBD2	-	CSARGPRGLAGTDTQYF	TGCAGTGCTAGGGGACCCCGAGGACTAGCGGGGACAGATACGCAGTATTTT
TRBV9	TRBJ2-1	TRBD2	-	CASSVGLSTSGAEHEQFF	TGTGCCAGCAGCGTAGGGCTCTCGACTAGCGGGGCGGAACATGAGCAGTTCTTC
TRBV29-1	TRBJ2-1	-	many	CSVGIQGVSVGDEQFF	TGCAGCGTAGGTATCCAGGGAGTATCGGTGGGCGATGAGCAGTTCTTC